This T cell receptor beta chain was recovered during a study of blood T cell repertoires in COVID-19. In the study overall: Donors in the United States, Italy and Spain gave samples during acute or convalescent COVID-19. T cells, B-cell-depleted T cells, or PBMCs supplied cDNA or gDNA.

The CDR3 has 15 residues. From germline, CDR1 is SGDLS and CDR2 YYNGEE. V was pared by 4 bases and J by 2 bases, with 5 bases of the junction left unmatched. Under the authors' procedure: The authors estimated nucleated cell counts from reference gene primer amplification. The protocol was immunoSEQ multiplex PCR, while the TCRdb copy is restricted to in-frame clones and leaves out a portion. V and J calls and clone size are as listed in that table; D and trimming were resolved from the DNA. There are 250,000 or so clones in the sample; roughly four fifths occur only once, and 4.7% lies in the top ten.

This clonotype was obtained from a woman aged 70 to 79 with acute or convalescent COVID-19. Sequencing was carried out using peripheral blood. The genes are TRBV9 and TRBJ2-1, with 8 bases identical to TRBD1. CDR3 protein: CASSSRDRTYNEQFF. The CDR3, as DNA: TGTGCCAGCAGCTCCCGGGACAGGACCTACAATGAGCAGTTCTTC.